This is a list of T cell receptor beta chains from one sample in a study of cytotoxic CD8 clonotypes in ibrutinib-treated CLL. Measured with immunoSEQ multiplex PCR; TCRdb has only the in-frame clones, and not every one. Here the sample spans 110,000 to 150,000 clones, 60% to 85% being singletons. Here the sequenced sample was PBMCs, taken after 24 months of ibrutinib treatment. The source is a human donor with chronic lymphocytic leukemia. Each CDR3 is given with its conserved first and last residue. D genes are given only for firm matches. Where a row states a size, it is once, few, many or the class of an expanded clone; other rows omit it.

TGTGCCAGCAGGGGACAGGGATTCACTGAAGCTTTCTTT,CASRGQGFTEAFF,TRBJ1-1,TRBV6-5,TRBD1,NA
TGTGCCAGCGTCCAAGTGGGCGGAACCTACGAGCAGTACTTC,CASVQVGGTYEQYF,TRBJ2-7,TRBV6-6,NA,NA
TGTGCCAGCGGACCCAGGGGGGCAGGGGCTGGAAACACCATATATTTT,CASGPRGAGAGNTIYF,TRBJ1-3,TRBV7-9,TRBD1,few
TGTGCCAGCAACGATTGGCAGGGTACTGAAGCTTTCTTT,CASNDWQGTEAFF,TRBJ1-1,TRBV5-8,NA,NA
TGTGCCAGCAGGGTAGGGTCAGGGGGGGTCCATGGCTACACCTTC,CASRVGSGGVHGYTF,TRBJ1-2,TRBV28,TRBD1,NA
TGTGCCAGTAGTATCCAGGGGGCGTTCTATGGCTACACCTTC,CASSIQGAFYGYTF,TRBJ1-2,TRBV19,TRBD1,NA
TGTGCCAGCAGCCCCCTTGGGGCGGGAGGTGATACGCAGTATTTT,CASSPLGAGGDTQYF,TRBJ2-3,TRBV5-6,TRBD2,few
TGTGCCAGCACCGGACAGGAGGGATATTCACCCCTCCACTTT,CASTGQEGYSPLHF,TRBJ1-6,TRBV6-1,TRBD1,NA
TGTGCCAGCCTAGCGACGACCCCCCCCGGGGAGCTGTTTTTT,CASLATTPPGELFF,TRBJ2-2,TRBV6-5,NA,NA
TGTGCCAGCTCACCACGACCCGGGACCCCACCCGAGCAGTACTTC,CASSPRPGTPPEQYF,TRBJ2-7,TRBV18,NA,NA
TGTGCCAGCAGCTTAGCGGGGACAGGGTCTGGAAACACCATATATTTT,CASSLAGTGSGNTIYF,TRBJ1-3,TRBV5-4,TRBD1,NA
TGTGCCAGCAGGCCGCCGGGAAGGGAAAAACTGTTTTTT,CASRPPGREKLFF,TRBJ1-4,TRBV28,NA,NA
TGTGCCATCAGTGAGTCAGGGCAGGGCGAAAAACTGTTTTTT,CAISESGQGEKLFF,TRBJ1-4,TRBV10-3,NA,NA
TGTGCCAGTAGTACGGCCCGGACAGGGGCTAATGAAAAACTGTTTTTT,CASSTARTGANEKLFF,TRBJ1-4,TRBV19,TRBD1,NA
TGTGCCAGCAGCCCACGTGGGAGTAGGGAGACCCAGTACTTC,CASSPRGSRETQYF,TRBJ2-5,TRBV7-2,NA,once
TGTGCCAGCAGCTTAGGCGTTGGAACCTCCAATCAGCCCCAGCATTTT,CASSLGVGTSNQPQHF,TRBJ1-5,TRBV11-2,NA,NA
TGCGCCAGCCTACCCGGGGCGGGGGCCAACGTCCTGACTTTC,CASLPGAGANVLTF,TRBJ2-6,TRBV5-1,NA,NA
TGTGCCAGCAGTCTGCCGGGACAGGGAACCTACAATGAGCAGTTCTTC,CASSLPGQGTYNEQFF,TRBJ2-1,TRBV28,TRBD1,NA
TGTGCCAGCAGTGAGGTGGAGTACCAAGAGACCCAGTACTTC,CASSEVEYQETQYF,TRBJ2-5,TRBV2,NA,few
TGTGCCAGCAACCCGACAGTCTCTGGGGCCAACGTCCTGACTTTC,CASNPTVSGANVLTF,TRBJ2-6,TRBV28,NA,NA
TGTGCCACTACGGCCCCCGGGGAGACCCAGTACTTC,CATTAPGETQYF,TRBJ2-5,TRBV19,NA,NA
TGTGCCAGCTGGGGGGGGACAGTGAACACTGAAGCTTTCTTT,CASWGGTVNTEAFF,TRBJ1-1,TRBV28,TRBD1,few
TGCGCCAGCAGCCAAGAAGCCGGATGGCAGAACACTGAAGCTTTCTTT,CASSQEAGWQNTEAFF,TRBJ1-1,TRBV4-3,NA,NA
TGCGCCAGCAGTCCCCGGGACAACTACGAGCAGTACTTC,CASSPRDNYEQYF,TRBJ2-7,TRBV23-1,NA,NA
TGTGCCAGCAGCGGCAGGGACTATGGCTACACCTTC,CASSGRDYGYTF,TRBJ1-2,TRBV2,NA,NA
TGTGCCAGCAGTGAATGGAGAGTCAACTATGGCTACACCTTC,CASSEWRVNYGYTF,TRBJ1-2,TRBV2,NA,few